This TCR beta chain was observed in a study of shared clonotypes between healthy human individuals. Study-wide points: All-four-donor shared clonotypes had higher generation probabilities than non-shared clonotypes did.

Naive CD8 cells, CD45RO-negative and positively selected for CCR7, excluded terminally differentiated effector memory CD45RA+ cells. Sequencing was at deep level. Original methodology: Junction-only sequences without quality scores were provided by ImmunoSEQ, so filtering was different. Assay used: immunoSEQ multiplex PCR; TCRdb lists only in-frame clones, some missing. V, J and clone size are taken as reported in that table, and D and trimming were inferred from the DNA itself. The profile covers about 680,000 clones, with roughly nine tenths appearing a single time and approximately 25% taken by the ten largest. As regards this clone: Its antigen remains unknown.

The CDR3 is made up of 15 amino acids. The germline CDR1 and CDR2 sequences are SGDLS and YYNGEE. Trimming cost V 4 bases and J 0 bases, with 14 bases left between them. This receptor was taken from a man in his thirties or forties in good health. The sequenced sample was naive CD8+ T cells sorted from blood. The gene calls are TRBV9 and TRBJ2-7, with TRBD2 as a possible D gene (6 bases). The CDR3: CASSPGDSLSYEQYF. Written as DNA, the CDR3 is TGTGCCAGCAGCCCGGGGGACTCCCTCTCCTACGAGCAGTACTTC.